A selection of T cell receptor beta chains follows, all from one sample in a study of blood T cell repertoires in COVID-19. Measured with immunoSEQ multiplex PCR; TCRdb has only the in-frame clones, and not every one. Altogether roughly 120,000 clones are present, 78% being singletons, with the ten largest covering roughly 2%. Material for sequencing was peripheral blood. The receptors stem from a man in his 70s with acute or convalescent COVID-19. Both conserved end residues are part of each CDR3.

CASSESTGTQYF	TRBV5-6	TRBJ2-5
CASVKGGMNTEAFF	TRBV5-1	TRBJ1-1
CASSTRTSGAYEQYF	TRBV19	TRBJ2-7
CASSIQGRPDTQYF	TRBV13	TRBJ2-3
CASTQGWAGSPLHF	TRBV2	TRBJ1-6
CASSFSNEQFF	TRBV27	TRBJ2-1
CASSLGVSSWDTGELFF	TRBV5-1	TRBJ2-2
CASSEGLAGTGELFF	TRBV5-1	TRBJ2-2
CARSWGLAGGNSQETQYF	TRBV5-3	TRBJ2-5
CASKGGLTDTQYF	TRBV2	TRBJ2-3
CASSSPGQGVNTIYF	TRBV5-4	TRBJ1-3
CASSLASGYNNEQFF	TRBV5-1	TRBJ2-1
CASSLGAQGVRPQHF	TRBV7-2	TRBJ1-5
CASSEAVWTAGNTIYF	TRBV2	TRBJ1-3
CASSDNTFGVHEQYF	TRBV6-1	TRBJ2-7
CASSLAGSDSYEQYF	TRBV5-1	TRBJ2-7
CSVEQGAGSEAFF	TRBV29-1	TRBJ1-1
CASSLLTEENYGYTF	TRBV7-6	TRBJ1-2
CASSIGLAGETQYF	TRBV5-1	TRBJ2-5
CASSTRYGYTF	TRBV6-5	TRBJ1-2
CASSLSGGDYEQYF	TRBV5-1	TRBJ2-7
CASSLRQGVTGELFF	TRBV7-3	TRBJ2-2
CATSAAGGTEAFF	TRBV24-1	TRBJ1-1
CASSIVPYYNEQFF	TRBV19	TRBJ2-1
CASSVMGQAGTQYF	TRBV9	TRBJ2-5
CASSDRDSPTEAFF	TRBV6-4	TRBJ1-1
CASSSPRGGDMNTEAFF	TRBV7-9	TRBJ1-1
CASSYPGTNKAFF	TRBV6-5	TRBJ1-1
CASSPGGTGDVANEKLFF	TRBV5-4	TRBJ1-4
CASSYGGPENNSPLHF	TRBV6-2/TRBV6-3	TRBJ1-6
CASSYSSSGRTDTQYF	TRBV6-5	TRBJ2-3
CATSDNSWGGTGELFF	TRBV24-1	TRBJ2-2
CASSSGQGSSGANVLTF	TRBV5-1	TRBJ2-6
CASSLPLAGGEETQYF	TRBV5-1	TRBJ2-5
CASSYSGSSNQPQHF	TRBV6-5	TRBJ1-5
CAISDGAASNYGYTF	TRBV10-3	TRBJ1-2
CASSAVPGQGLGSGNTIYF	TRBV5-1	TRBJ1-3
CASSLLNGENTEAFF	TRBV4-3	TRBJ1-1
CASSQASAGGGYTF	TRBV4-2	TRBJ1-2
CASSPAVLRASTDTQYF	TRBV18	TRBJ2-3
CASSLTVVTRRFTDTQYF	TRBV7-2	TRBJ2-3
CASSLQSGQGDGYTF	TRBV27	TRBJ1-2
CASSELQRGQDSNQPQHF	TRBV6-1	TRBJ1-5
CSVEDPSETSGSPDTQYF	TRBV29-1	TRBJ2-3
CASSLSPGGEKLFF	TRBV5-5	TRBJ1-4
CASSVAGGVNTEAFF	TRBV9	TRBJ1-1
CASSRSDTQWGYTF	TRBV30	TRBJ1-2